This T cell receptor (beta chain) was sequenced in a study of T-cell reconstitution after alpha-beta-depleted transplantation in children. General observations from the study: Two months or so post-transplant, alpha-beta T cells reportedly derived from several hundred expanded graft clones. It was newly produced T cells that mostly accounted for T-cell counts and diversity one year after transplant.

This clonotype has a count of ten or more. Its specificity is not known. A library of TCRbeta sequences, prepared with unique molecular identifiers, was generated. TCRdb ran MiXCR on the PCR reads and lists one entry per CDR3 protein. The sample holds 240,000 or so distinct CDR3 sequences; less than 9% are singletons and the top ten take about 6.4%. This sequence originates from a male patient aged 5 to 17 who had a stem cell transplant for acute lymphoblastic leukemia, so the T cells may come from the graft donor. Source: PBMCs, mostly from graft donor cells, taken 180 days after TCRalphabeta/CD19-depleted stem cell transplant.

The CDR3 protein is CASSERREGGTDTQYF. DNA of the CDR3: TGTGCCAGCAGTGAAAGGCGGGAGGGCGGCACAGATACGCAGTATTTT. The rearrangement uses TRBV2 and TRBJ2-3, with 9 bases fitting TRBD2. V was clipped by 2 bases and J by 1 base; unmatched bases: 4. This CDR3 spans 16 amino acids. Germline V gives CDR1 SNHLY, CDR2 FYNNEI. Combining the CDR3 with reference TRBV2 and TRBJ2-3 gives the whole variable domain EPEVTQTPSHQVTQMGQEVILRCVPISNHLYFYWYRQILGQKVEFLVSFYNNEISEKSEIFDDQFSVERPDGSNFTLKIRSTKLEDSAMYFCASSERREGGTDTQYFGPGTRLTVL.